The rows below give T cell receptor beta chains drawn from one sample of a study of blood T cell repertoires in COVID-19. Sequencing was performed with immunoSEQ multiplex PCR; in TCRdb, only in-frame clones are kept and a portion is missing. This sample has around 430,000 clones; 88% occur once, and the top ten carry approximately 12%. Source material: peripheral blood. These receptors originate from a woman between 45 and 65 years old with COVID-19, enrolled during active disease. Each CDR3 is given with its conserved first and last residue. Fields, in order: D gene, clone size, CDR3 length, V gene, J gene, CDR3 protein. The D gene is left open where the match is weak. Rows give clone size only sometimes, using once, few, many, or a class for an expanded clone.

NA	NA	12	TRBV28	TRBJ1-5	CASRAGNQPQHF
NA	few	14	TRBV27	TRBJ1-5	CASSLLGARQPQHF
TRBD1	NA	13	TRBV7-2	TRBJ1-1	CASSFRQGTEAFF
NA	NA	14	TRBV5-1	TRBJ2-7	CASSLNTGPYEQYF
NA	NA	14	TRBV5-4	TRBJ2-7	CASSLSRGGYEQYF
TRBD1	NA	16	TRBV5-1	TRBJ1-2	CASSSTPGQGAEGYTF
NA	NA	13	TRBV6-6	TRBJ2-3	CASTEAFTDTQYF
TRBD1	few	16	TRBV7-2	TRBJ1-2	CASSLTRGTGGHGYTF
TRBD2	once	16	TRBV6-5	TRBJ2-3	CASSSPSGGAGDTQYF
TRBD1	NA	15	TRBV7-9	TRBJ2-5	CASSLGDRGSETQYF
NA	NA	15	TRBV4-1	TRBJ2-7	CASSQGTGATYEQYF
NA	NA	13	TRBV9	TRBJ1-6	CASSYTDHSPLHF
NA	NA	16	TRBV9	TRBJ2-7	CASSVGSGSLSYEQYF
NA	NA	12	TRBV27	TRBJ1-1	CASSSGGTEAFF
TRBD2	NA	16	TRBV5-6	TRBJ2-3	CASSLLASGDADTQYF
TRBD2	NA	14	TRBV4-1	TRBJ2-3	CASSLAGEADTQYF
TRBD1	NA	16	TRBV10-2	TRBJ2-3	CASSDNARGRRDTQYF
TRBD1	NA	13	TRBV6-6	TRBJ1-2	CASSYATGEGYTF
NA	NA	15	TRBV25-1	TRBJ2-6	CASSRSSSGANVLTF
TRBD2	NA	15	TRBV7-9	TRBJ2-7	CASSLEEGGGYEQYF
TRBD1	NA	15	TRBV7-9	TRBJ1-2	CASSPPRDSNYGYTF
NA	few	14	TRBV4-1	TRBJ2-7	CASSQERTLYEQYF
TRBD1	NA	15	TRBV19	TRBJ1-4	CASSSRQGLNEKLFF
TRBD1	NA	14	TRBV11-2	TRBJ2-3	CASSLVRGSDTQYF
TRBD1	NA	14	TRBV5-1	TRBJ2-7	CASSQTGGNYEQYF
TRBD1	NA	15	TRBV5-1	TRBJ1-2	CASSPGQVWYYGYTF
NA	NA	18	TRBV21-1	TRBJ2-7	CASSKALASGGLVYEQYF
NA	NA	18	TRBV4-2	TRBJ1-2	CASSQDVLGGALNYGYTF
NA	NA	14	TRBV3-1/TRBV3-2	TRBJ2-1	CASSQDTVGREQFF
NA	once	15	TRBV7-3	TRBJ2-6	CASSLQGAGANVLTF
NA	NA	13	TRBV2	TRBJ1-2	CASTERAAGDYTF
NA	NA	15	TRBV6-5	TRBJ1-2	CASSYMETGPGGYTF
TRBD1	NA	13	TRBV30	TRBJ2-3	CAWSGGQADTQYF
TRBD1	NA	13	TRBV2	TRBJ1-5	CASSPTGDQPQHF
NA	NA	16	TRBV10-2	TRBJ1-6	CASSDYAGGRGSPLHF
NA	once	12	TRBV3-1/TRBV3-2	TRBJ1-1	CASSQGSTEAFF
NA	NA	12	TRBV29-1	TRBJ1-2	CSGYGGRYGYTF